The 28 T cell receptor beta chains below were found in one sample sequenced in a study of blood T cell repertoires in COVID-19. Here immunoSEQ multiplex PCR was the method, and the copy in TCRdb shows in-frame clones only, minus some. The sample lists under 300,000 clones, approximately 90% occurring once. The source material was peripheral blood. Receptor source: a woman in her forties who had recovered from COVID-19.

The V call is TRBV4-1, the J call TRBJ1-4; 11 bases line up with TRBD1. CDR3 length: 17 residues. Trimming cost V 4 bases and J 1 base; bases outside gene matches: 5. Germline V gene sequence: CDR1 MGHRA, CDR2 YSYEKL. CDR3 sequence reads: CASSPGQGAGTNEKLFF. CDR3 DNA: TGCGCCAGCAGCCCCGGACAGGGGGCAGGAACTAATGAAAAACTGTTTTTT.

This clone appeared once. The V and J genes are TRBV7-2 and TRBJ2-2; D might be TRBD2 (6 bases). Germline V gives CDR1 SGHTA, CDR2 FQGNSA. The ends were cut back, 4 bases at V and 4 bases at J, with 13 bases in the middle. The CDR3 has 15 residues. The CDR3 loop reads CASSSMGLITGELFF. CDR3 nucleotide sequence: TGTGCCAGCAGCTCAATGGGACTGATCACCGGGGAGCTGTTTTTT.

The genes are TRBV19 and TRBJ2-7; a possible D gene is TRBD2 (5 bases). Trimming cost V 1 base and J 3 bases, with 13 bases left between them. The CDR3 has 15 amino acids. Germline CDR1 is LNHDA and CDR2 is SQIVND (reference sequence). The CDR3 region is CASSIVPGESYEQYF. CDR3 DNA sequence: TGTGCCAGTAGTATAGTCCCCGGGGAAAGCTACGAGCAGTACTTC.

J is TRBJ1-1 and V is TRBV7-2; D is uncertain. V was pared by 5 bases and J by 1 base, with 11 bases between. Germline loops: CDR1 SGHTA, CDR2 FQGNSA. This CDR3 region has 14 residues. This chain's CDR3 is CASSPYRQNTEAFF. The CDR3 DNA sequence: TGTGCCAGCAGCCCATACCGACAGAACACTGAAGCTTTCTTT.

The V gene is TRBV3-1 (or the pseudogene TRBV3-2), the J gene TRBJ2-3; 12 positions match TRBD2. This CDR3 region has 16 residues. Trimming cost V 2 bases and J 3 bases; bases outside gene matches: 3. From germline, CDR1 is LGHDT and CDR2 YNNKEL (reference sequence). The chain's CDR3 is CASSQSLAGGTDTQYF. Written as DNA, the CDR3 is TGTGCCAGCAGCCAATCTCTAGCGGGAGGGACAGATACGCAGTATTTT.

V is TRBV6-2 or TRBV6-3 and J is TRBJ1-3; possibly TRBD1 for D (6 bases). This CDR3 contains 16 residues. Trimming took off 5 bases at V and 0 bases at J, with 14 bases between the two ends. Germline values: CDR1 MNHEY, CDR2 SVGEGT. The CDR3 spells CASSRRGEGSGNTIYF. The CDR3 DNA sequence: TGTGCCAGCAGTAGAAGGGGGGAGGGCTCTGGAAACACCATATATTTT.

The chain uses TRBV4-3 and TRBJ2-5; TRBD2 matches 10 bases. With V trimmed by 0 bases and J by 5 bases, 9 bases remained unmatched. Germline CDR1 LGHNA, CDR2 YSLEER. CDR3 length: 17 residues. As DNA, the CDR3 is TGCGCCAGCAGCCAAGAGGCCAGCGGGAGGGCCAGGGAGACCCAGTACTTC. Amino acids: CASSQEASGRARETQYF.

The rearrangement uses TRBV6-2 or TRBV6-3 and TRBJ1-5; the match to TRBD1 covers 7 bases. V lost 5 bases and J lost 4; bases outside the gene matches: 5. This CDR3 has 14 amino acids. Germline CDR1 MNHEY, CDR2 SVGEGT. The CDR3 nucleotides read TGTGCCAGCAGTGGACAGGTGTGGAATCAGCCCCAGCATTTT. Translation: CASSGQVWNQPQHF.

The chain employs TRBV12-5 and TRBJ2-1, with D possibly matching TRBD1 (6 bases). Germline V lookup: CDR1 LGHNT, CDR2 FRNRAP. V was cut by 0 bases and J by 4 bases, with 10 bases left in between. The CDR3 totals 15 residues. The CDR3 sequence is CASGLVPDRYNEQFF. The CDR3, as DNA: TGTGCTAGTGGTTTGGTACCTGACAGGTACAATGAGCAGTTCTTC.

The chain has TRBV25-1 and TRBJ2-1; 9 nucleotides agree with TRBD2. Looked up from germline, CDR1 is MGHDK and CDR2 is SYGVNS. The CDR3 runs to 15 residues. With 8 bases clipped from V and 2 bases from J, the junction kept 7 bases outside the gene matches. The CDR3 loop reads CASGGTSGPYNEQFF. In nucleotides, the CDR3 is TGTGCCAGCGGGGGTACTAGCGGGCCCTACAATGAGCAGTTCTTC.

V usage is TRBV28 and J usage is TRBJ2-7; 12 nucleotides agree with TRBD1. The CDR3 extends over 16 amino acids. Per the germline V gene, CDR1 is MDHEN and CDR2 is SYDVKM. J lost 3 bases, V lost 6 bases, and 9 bases had no gene match. As DNA, the CDR3 is TGTGCCAGCAGACCTTTCGGGACAGGGGGCAACTACGAGCAGTACTTC. Translating gives CASRPFGTGGNYEQYF.

The chain links TRBV14 to TRBJ1-2; 7 bases fit TRBD1. The germline CDR1 and CDR2 sequences are SGHDN and FVKESK. The CDR3 totals 14 residues. J was trimmed by 4 bases and V by 6 bases; bases with no gene match: 8. The CDR3 DNA follows: TGTGCCAGCAGTCCTAACAGGGGAACCTATGGCTACACCTTC. This sequence encodes CASSPNRGTYGYTF.

This chain links TRBV27 with TRBJ2-7; 7 positions match TRBD1. Germline V gene lookup returns CDR1 MNHEY and CDR2 SMNVEV (reference sequence). With 8 bases clipped from V and 0 bases from J, the junction kept 10 bases outside the gene matches. CDR3 size: 15 residues. The CDR3 sequence is CASRLNRDSSYEQYF. Written as DNA, the CDR3 is TGTGCCAGCCGCCTAAATCGGGACAGCTCCTACGAGCAGTACTTC.

V is TRBV5-3 and J is TRBJ1-2; 7 bases are shared with TRBD1. TRBV5-3 qualifies as an ORF whose function is uncertain. J gave up 7 bases and V 1 base, and 13 bases lay outside the gene matches. The CDR3 totals 16 residues. In DNA, the CDR3 is TGTGCCAGAAGCTTGCCCTTCTCAGGGGGTAACGGTGGCTACACCTTC. Its translation is CARSLPFSGGNGGYTF.

This clone was observed a handful of times. V and J are TRBV10-3 and TRBJ2-5; 11 bases line up with TRBD1. With V trimmed by 2 bases and J by 4 bases, 0 bases remained unmatched. Germline V lookup: CDR1 ENHRY, CDR2 SYGVKD. The CDR3 spans 14 residues. The CDR3, as DNA: TGTGCCATCAGTGAGGGACAGGGGGCAGAGACCCAGTACTTC. It codes for CAISEGQGAETQYF.

The CDR3 sequence: CASSPGLQGQPQHF. CDR3 nucleotides: TGTGCCAGCAGCCCGGGACTCCAGGGACAGCCCCAGCATTTT. The chain uses TRBV7-2 and TRBJ1-5; D is perhaps TRBD1 (5 bases). Germline lookup yields CDR1 SGHTA and CDR2 FQGNSA. This CDR3 is 14 amino acids long. The V end was cut by 5 bases, the J end by 7 bases, with 15 bases between.

This sequence joins TRBV30 and TRBJ1-4; D gene uncertain. This CDR3 region has 13 residues. The V end lost 3 bases, the J end lost 7 bases, and 12 bases lay between the germline ends. Germline loops: CDR1 GTSNPN, CDR2 SVGIG (reference sequence). The CDR3 DNA reads TGTGCCTGGAGCCCCCAGCCAGGTGAAAAACTGTTTTTT. It specifies CAWSPQPGEKLFF.

The chain links TRBV5-1 to TRBJ2-7; TRBD2 matches at 8 bases. The CDR3 has 15 amino acids. Germline trimming cut 1 base from V and 4 bases from J; bases unmatched to any gene: 7. Germline V CDR1 and CDR2: SGHRS, YFSETQ. The CDR3, as DNA: TGCGCCAGCAGCTTGATTTCGGGGGGGAGGTACGAGCAGTACTTC. Protein sequence: CASSLISGGRYEQYF.

The chain joins TRBV29-1 to TRBJ2-3, with a weak D call TRBD2 (5 bases). The CDR3 covers 12 residues. V was clipped by 2 bases and J by 4 bases, with 7 bases between them. Per the germline V gene, CDR1 is SQVTM and CDR2 is ANQGSEA. The DNA of the CDR3 is TGCAGCGTTGAACTCGGGGCAGATACGCAGTATTTT. Translation gives CSVELGADTQYF.

V gene TRBV5-8 combines with J gene TRBJ2-5; weak D call: TRBD2 (6 bases). CDR1 and CDR2 (germline): SGHTS, YDEGEE. Deletions cut 1 base from V and 8 bases from J, with 9 bases between. This CDR3 is 12 amino acids long. The CDR3 reads CASSLRGYTQYF. CDR3 DNA sequence: TGTGCCAGCAGCTTGCGGGGGTATACCCAGTACTTC.

This clone appeared many times. The gene calls are TRBV19 and TRBJ1-6; a weak D match, TRBD1 (6 bases). The V and J ends lost 5 bases and 7 bases respectively, with 18 bases between them. Germline CDR1 and CDR2: LNHDA and SQIVND (reference sequence). The CDR3 covers 16 residues. As DNA, the CDR3 is TGTGCCAGTAGTGGCCGACCGGGACAAGGCAATTCACCCCTCCACTTT. As protein: CASSGRPGQGNSPLHF.

This chain connects TRBV24-1 to TRBJ2-5, with 8 bases that match TRBD1. The CDR3 has 13 residues. Looked up from germline, CDR1 is KGHDR and CDR2 is SFDVKD. V was pared by 6 bases and J by 7 bases, with 6 bases of the junction left unmatched. The CDR3 spells CATSRDRLGTQYF. The CDR3 coding sequence is TGTGCCACCAGTCGGGACAGGCTCGGGACCCAGTACTTC.

V usage is TRBV7-2 and J usage is TRBJ1-5, with a weak D call TRBD1 (6 bases). The V gene lost 0 bases and the J gene lost 6 bases, with 12 bases spanning the gap. This CDR3 spans 15 amino acids. CDR1 and CDR2 from the germline V gene are SGHTA and FQGNSA. CDR3: CASSLAWGPGQPQHF. CDR3 in DNA: TGTGCCAGCAGCTTAGCATGGGGGCCGGGTCAGCCCCAGCATTTT.

This sequence joins TRBV24-1 and TRBJ2-3; D may be TRBD2 (7 bases). The germline V gene encodes CDR1 KGHDR and CDR2 SFDVKD. V was shortened by 7 bases and J by 2 bases, with 18 bases between the two germline ends. CDR3 size: 16 residues. The CDR3 nucleotides are TGTGCCACCAGCCCGCGGGGGACACACCCCACAGATACGCAGTATTTT. This encodes CATSPRGTHPTDTQYF.

The chain uses TRBV4-3 and TRBJ2-7, with 10 bases aligning to TRBD2. The CDR3 has 16 amino acids. Germline V lookup: CDR1 LGHNA, CDR2 YSLEER. J was trimmed by 3 bases and V by 0 bases; bases with no gene match: 5. The DNA for the CDR3 is TGCGCCAGCAGCCAAGATCGGACTAGCGGAAACTACGAGCAGTACTTC. It codes for CASSQDRTSGNYEQYF.

The rearrangement uses TRBV5-1 and TRBJ2-3; 7 bases fit TRBD1. J lost 3 bases, V lost 2 bases, and 6 bases had no gene match. Germline V gene sequence: CDR1 SGHRS, CDR2 YFSETQ. The CDR3 is made up of 15 amino acids. This CDR3 is CASSFTGDQTDTQYF. The CDR3, as DNA: TGCGCCAGCAGCTTTACAGGGGATCAAACAGATACGCAGTATTTT.

This chain joins TRBV7-2 and TRBJ2-1; 9 bases are shared with TRBD2. J lost 8 bases, V lost 1 base, and 9 bases had no gene match. This CDR3 is built from 16 residues. Germline CDR1 reads SGHTA; CDR2 reads FQGNSA. DNA of the CDR3: TGTGCCAGCAGCTTAGGATTAGGTGGCGGGGGGGATGAGCAGTTCTTC. Amino acid sequence: CASSLGLGGGGDEQFF.

J is TRBJ1-5 and V is TRBV28; D is unresolved. With 6 bases removed from V and 7 bases from J, the gap between germline ends came to 22 bases. This CDR3 region has 16 residues. CDR1 and CDR2 (germline): MDHEN, SYDVKM. The CDR3 DNA is TGTGCCAGCAGGGGTTCCCGAGGAGGATACGGACAGCCCCAGCATTTT. As protein: CASRGSRGGYGQPQHF.